The clone carrying this TCR beta chain came up a few times. Its target is unknown. This entry belongs to a study of T-cell memory formation after mild COVID-19. General study points: Day 15 to 85 contracting clones showed balanced CD4/CD8; later expanders leaned CD4+. Contracting CD4+ clones were located mainly in CM and EM, and CD8+ clones in EMRA.

V was pared by 3 bases and J by 1 base, with 15 bases between. Germline V CDR1 and CDR2: MNHEY, SMNVEV (reference sequence). CDR3 size: 16 residues. Each CDR3 protein is one row after TCRdb ran MiXCR on the 5' RACE reads. There are around 450,000 distinct CDR3 sequences in the sample; 20% to 25% occur only once, and 7.5% to 10% lies in the top ten. The sequence derives from an adult woman who had mild COVID-19 (a few samples of this study predate the infection). Cell type and time point are not known. Source material: PBMCs or a T cell subset sorted from them (not recorded which). V gene TRBV27 combines with J gene TRBJ2-5, with D uncertain. The CDR3 protein is CASSLKGDGFQETQYF. The CDR3 DNA follows: TGTGCCAGCAGTTTGAAGGGCGACGGGTTCCAAGAGACCCAGTACTTC.